This TCR beta chain was captured by sequencing in a study of blood T cell repertoires in COVID-19. Overall study context: Samples came from the United States, Italy and Spain, spanning acute and convalescent COVID-19. PBMCs, B-cell-depleted T cells, or T cells were the source of the cDNA or gDNA that made up the material.

Original processing notes: Using reference gene primer amplification, nucleated cell counts were estimated. Libraries were prepared by immunoSEQ multiplex PCR; TCRdb keeps only in-frame clonotypes and omits some of them. V, J and clone size derive from that table, while D and trimming were established from the DNA sequence. Of approximately 210,000 clones in the sample, about 91% were seen once. The receptor was derived from a man aged 30 to 45 with acute or convalescent COVID-19. The source material was peripheral blood.

CDR3 in DNA: TGTGCCAGCAGTGAAAAGTCTTGGGGGGAAGGCTCTGGAAACACCATATATTTT. As protein: CASSEKSWGEGSGNTIYF. V gene TRBV6-1 combines with J gene TRBJ1-3, with D possibly being TRBD1 (5 bases). The CDR3 runs to 18 residues. The V gene lost 2 bases and the J gene lost 0 bases, with 17 bases spanning the gap. CDR1 is MNHNS and CDR2 is SASEGT in the germline V gene.